Presented here are 10 T cell receptor beta chains from one specimen sequenced in a study of blood T cells in healthy people across ages. A second PCR of about 6 to 11 cycles used a sample-barcoded 5' primer and a J-beta primer mix. TCRdb re-analysed the 5' RACE reads in MiXCR, keeping a single row per CDR3 protein. Of about 1.4 million distinct CDR3 sequences listed, around 59% were seen once; the top ten hold over 5%. Sequencing input: blood. Receptor source: a man aged 18-30 years in good health.

This CDR3 is CSARRSEETQYF. Written as DNA, the CDR3 is TGCAGTGCTAGGCGGAGTGAAGAGACCCAGTACTTC. J is TRBJ2-5 and V is TRBV20-1, with D unclear. The CDR3 length is 12 residues. Trimming took 3 bases from V and 3 from J, leaving 8 bases between them. From germline, CDR1 is DFQATT and CDR2 SNEGSKA (reference sequence).

This clonotype was found a few times. The CDR3, as DNA: TGTGCCAGCAGTTTCACGGGGGCAGGGACTAATGAAAAACTGTTTTTT. It translates to CASSFTGAGTNEKLFF. The chain employs TRBV28 and TRBJ1-4; D might be TRBD1 (6 bases). With 3 bases removed from V and 2 bases from J, the gap between germline ends came to 13 bases. Germline values: CDR1 MDHEN, CDR2 SYDVKM. This CDR3 comprises 16 residues.

The J gene is TRBJ2-7, the V gene TRBV20-1; TRBD1 is a possible D gene (5 bases). Germline V gene lookup returns CDR1 DFQATT and CDR2 SNEGSKA (reference sequence). With 0 bases removed from V and 4 bases from J, the gap between germline ends came to 13 bases. This CDR3 is built from 14 residues. The CDR3 is CSAREPFGQYEQYF. The CDR3 DNA is TGCAGTGCTAGAGAACCGTTCGGACAATACGAGCAGTACTTC.

This clonotype showed up just a few times. The V and J genes are TRBV5-1 and TRBJ1-5; no clear D. There are 16 residues in the CDR3. Trimming removed 0 bases at V and 5 bases at J, with 15 bases between. In germline, CDR1 is SGHRS, CDR2 YFSETQ. This CDR3 reads CASSLEFGFTHQPQHF. The CDR3 coding sequence is TGCGCCAGCAGCTTGGAGTTTGGCTTTACCCATCAGCCCCAGCATTTT.

The chain links TRBV4-2 to TRBJ1-2; the D is unclear. CDR3 size: 13 residues. Trimming cost V 1 base and J 7 bases, with 10 bases left between them. The germline CDR1 and CDR2 sequences are LGHNA and YNFKEQ. The CDR3 region has the DNA TGTGCCAGCAGCCAAGTTGGTCCCAGTGGCTACACCTTC. Encoded protein: CASSQVGPSGYTF.

The V call is TRBV5-1, the J call TRBJ2-3, with 8 bases aligning to TRBD2. The CDR3 is made up of 15 amino acids. V gave up 4 bases and J gave up 6 bases; unmatched junction bases: 10. Germline-derived CDR1 and CDR2 are SGHRS and YFSETQ. CDR3 sequence reads: CASSITGGPRDTQYF. Written as DNA, the CDR3 is TGCGCCAGCAGCATCACGGGAGGGCCTAGGGATACGCAGTATTTT.

The DNA of the CDR3 is TGTGCCAGTAATAGAGTTAGCGAGCAGTACTTC. Amino acid sequence: CASNRVSEQYF. This chain connects TRBV21-1 to TRBJ2-4; the table's TRBD2 call for D was not verified on the DNA. The closer fit of TRBJ2-7 to the DNA end suggests the J call may be wrong. TRBV21-1 is classified as a pseudogene. CDR3 length equals 11 residues.

This clonotype was observed a handful of times. The chain carries TRBV6-1 and TRBJ2-7; D gene unclear. CDR3 length: 14 residues. CDR1 is MNHNS, CDR2 SASEGT, per germline. V was trimmed by 2 bases and J by 2 bases, leaving 10 bases between them. CDR3 residues: CASSEPATTYEQYF. As DNA, the CDR3 is TGTGCCAGCAGTGAACCAGCGACGACCTACGAGCAGTACTTC.

The chain has TRBV7-9 and TRBJ2-5, with TRBD2 matching 8 bases. With V trimmed by 5 bases and J by 11 bases, 19 bases remained unmatched. Looked up from germline, CDR1 is SEHNR and CDR2 is FQNEAQ (reference sequence). The CDR3 contains 16 residues. CDR3 nucleotide sequence: TGTGCCAGCAGCGCTACCGGGACTAGGTTCTTCAATAAGCAGTACTTC. It encodes CASSATGTRFFNKQYF.

The chain's CDR3 is CASSDQGPYTF. CDR3 DNA: TGTGCCAGCAGTGACCAGGGACCCTACACCTTC. This sequence joins TRBV25-1 and TRBJ1-2, with D perhaps matching TRBD1 (5 bases). Germline CDR1 is MGHDK and CDR2 is SYGVNS. V was shortened by 3 bases and J by 10 bases, with 9 bases between the two germline ends. This CDR3 region has 11 residues.